Sequencing of this TCR beta chain was carried out in a study of T cell changes during pregnancy in multiple sclerosis. V was trimmed by 2 bases and J by 4 bases, leaving 11 bases between them. CDR1 GTSNPN and CDR2 SVGIG come from the germline V gene (reference sequence). This CDR3 region has 13 residues. The protocol was immunoSEQ multiplex PCR, while the TCRdb copy is restricted to in-frame clones and leaves out a portion. The repertoire holds under 85,000 clones, about 90% seen once, with more than 0.45% in the top ten. The receptor's source is a female donor with multiple sclerosis, enrolled in a pregnancy study. The source material was CD4+ T cells from peripheral blood mononuclear cells, sampled in the second trimester of pregnancy. The gene calls are TRBV30 and TRBJ1-1, with D possibly matching TRBD1 (6 bases). The CDR3 nucleotides read TGTGCCTGGAGTTCCCAGGGGCTCACTGAAGCTTTCTTT. This translates into CAWSSQGLTEAFF. The entire variable domain, with the rest obtained from reference TRBV30 and TRBJ1-1, is as follows: SQTIHQWPATLVQPVGSPLSLECTVEGTSNPNLYWYRQAAGRGLQLLFYSVGIGQISSEVPQNLSASRPQDRQFILSSKKLLLSDSGFYLCAWSSQGLTEAFFGQGTRLTVV.